A single sample gave rise to the 11 T cell receptor beta chains below, sequenced in a study of blood T cells in healthy people across ages. Primed by a sample-barcoded 5' primer and a J-beta primer mix, a second PCR proceeded for about 6 to 12 cycles. TCRdb re-called the 5' RACE reads with MiXCR, one entry per CDR3 protein. Of about 930,000 distinct CDR3 sequences listed, around 29% are singletons. These records were also assigned to another study, of T cells of mothers and their children.

Specimen: blood. These receptors came from a middle-aged woman in good health.

This clonotype was picked up a small number of times. This rearrangement joins TRBV15 to TRBJ2-5; D is perhaps TRBD2 (6 bases). This CDR3 region has 14 residues. The V gene lost 4 bases and the J gene lost 0 bases, with 9 bases spanning the gap. Germline CDR1 and CDR2: LNHNV and YYDKDF (reference sequence). This chain's CDR3 is CATSIRLDQETQYF. As DNA, the CDR3 is TGTGCCACCAGCATAAGACTAGACCAAGAGACCCAGTACTTC.

This clonotype has a count of ten or more. This chain links TRBV29-1 with TRBJ2-7, with 9 bases matching TRBD1. After removal of 1 base from V and 5 bases from J, the junction contained 12 bases not matched to a gene. This CDR3 comprises 16 residues. Germline V lookup: CDR1 SQVTM, CDR2 ANQGSEA. The CDR3 DNA reads as TGCAGCGTTGAAGCTTTGTCCGGACAGGGGTATCACGAGCAGTACTTC. It translates to CSVEALSGQGYHEQYF.

This clonotype occurred a few times. J is TRBJ2-1 and V is TRBV7-2, with 8 bases identical to TRBD2. In germline, CDR1 is SGHTA, CDR2 FQGNSA. This CDR3 contains 13 residues. V lost 5 bases to trimming and J lost 8 bases; unmatched junction nucleotides: 5. The DNA of the CDR3 is TGTGCCAGCAGCCCCGGGGGGGCATATGAGCAGTTCTTC. It specifies CASSPGGAYEQFF.

A remark on this clonotype: The junction differs from germline at one of its ends, possibly a read error. J is TRBJ2-7 and V is TRBV7-9; perhaps TRBD1 as D (7 bases). This CDR3 is 14 amino acids long. Germline-derived CDR1 and CDR2 are SEHNR and FQNEAQ (reference sequence). DNA for the CDR3: TGTGTCAGCAGCCCCAGGGGGGCACTAGGCGAGCAGTACTTC. This sequence encodes CVSSPRGALGEQYF.

This clonotype was observed a handful of times. The rearrangement joins TRBV28 to TRBJ1-6; weak D call: TRBD1 (5 bases). V was cut by 10 bases and J by 3 bases, with 16 bases left in between. The V gene's germline CDR1 is MDHEN and CDR2 SYDVKM. The CDR3 contains 15 residues. In DNA, the CDR3 is TGTGCCACCCAAAGGGGTGGAGGCTATAATTCACCCCTCCACTTT. Its translation: CATQRGGGYNSPLHF.

The J gene is TRBJ1-5, the V gene TRBV7-9; D not certain. CDR1 and CDR2 from the germline V gene are SEHNR and FQNEAQ (reference sequence). This CDR3 comprises 17 residues. Trimming pared 2 bases from V and 6 bases from J, leaving 20 bases between. CDR3 DNA: TGTGCCAGCAGCTTATCAGCTGTGGCAGAGGGAGCTCAGCCCCAGCATTTT. Amino acid sequence: CASSLSAVAEGAQPQHF.

A few counts support this clonotype. The chain combines TRBV20-1 with TRBJ1-1, with D possibly being TRBD1 (6 bases). This CDR3 spans 15 amino acids. Per the germline V gene, CDR1 is DFQATT and CDR2 is SNEGSKA (reference sequence). Trimming took off 0 bases at V and 1 base at J, with 12 bases between the two ends. The CDR3 region is CSARDEGQPNTEAFF. CDR3 coding DNA: TGCAGTGCTAGAGATGAAGGACAGCCGAACACTGAAGCTTTCTTT.

The rearrangement links TRBV28 to TRBJ1-1, with no clear D. In germline, CDR1 is MDHEN, CDR2 SYDVKM. The CDR3 totals 15 residues. V lost 7 bases and J lost 8, with 23 bases in between. CDR3 sequence: CASINPPGRAPEAFF. The DNA of the CDR3 is TGTGCCAGCATCAACCCGCCAGGTCGGGCTCCGGAAGCTTTCTTT.

This clonotype occurred many times. The V gene is TRBV5-1, the J gene TRBJ1-5; no reliable D call. Trimming took off 6 bases at V and 4 bases at J, with 5 bases between the two ends. Per germline, CDR1 SGHRS and CDR2 YFSETQ. The CDR3 sequence is 11 residues long. As DNA, the CDR3 is TGCGCCAGCACCCTTAATCAGCCCCAGCATTTT. It translates to CASTLNQPQHF.

At least ten counts were recorded for this clonotype. The CDR3 region has the DNA TGTGCCATCAATGATGGGACAGGGGGTATTCAGTACTTC. This encodes CAINDGTGGIQYF. This chain uses TRBV10-3 with TRBJ2-4; 11 bases map to TRBD1. CDR3 size: 13 residues. The germline gives CDR1 ENHRY, CDR2 SYGVKD. The V and J ends lost 7 bases and 10 bases, in that order; junction bases with no gene match: 6.

About this clonotype itself: Just one base apart from a much larger clone, this may be a read error. The chain combines TRBV7-9 with TRBJ2-1; 7 bases fit TRBD1. The J call may be in error: the DNA end matches TRBJ2-7 better. The CDR3 is 15 residues long. Germline lookup yields CDR1 SEHNR and CDR2 FQNEAQ (reference sequence). The CDR3 spells CAGSLGGYSYNEQYF. For the CDR3, the DNA is TGTGCCGGCAGCTTAGGGGGCTACTCCTACAATGAGCAGTACTTC.